This T cell receptor (beta chain) was captured in a study of beta chain features in type 1 diabetes. Every isolated RNA sample was fully reverse transcribed, so sequencing captured expressed TCRB transcripts. Each sample of naive, central memory or regulatory T cells had, on average, about 3.57 million reads. Clones were sequenced by immunoSEQ multiplex PCR, and TCRdb holds only the in-frame ones, with some missing. The sample holds 230,000 or so clones; 16% are singletons and the top ten take about 0.08%. J lost 6 bases, V lost 5 bases, and 9 bases had no gene match. The length of the CDR3 is 15 residues. Per germline, CDR1 SGHTA and CDR2 FQGNSA. Study-wide results and limits: In all four CD4+ subsets, TCRB CDR3 length was significantly, moderately reduced in type 1 diabetes. The study found that naive, central memory and Treg TCRB repertoires appeared more similar in patients than in healthy donors. In type 1 diabetes patients, VDJ junctions had fewer insertions; deletions at these junctions were more frequent.

A word on this clone: Its antigen remains unidentified.

This TCR was recovered from a man aged 25 to 40 with type 1 diabetes. This rearrangement joins TRBV7-2 to TRBJ2-2; 7 bases agree with TRBD1. The sequencing sample was made of naive CD4+ T cells from blood. CDR3 sequence reads: CASSPLLGQAGELFF. In nucleotides, the CDR3 is TGTGCCAGCAGCCCATTACTAGGACAGGCCGGGGAGCTGTTTTTT.